This TCR beta chain came from a study of cytomegalovirus exposure and HLA in healthy donors. Study findings and constraints: About 87% or about 30% of the time was how often most TCR beta V segments were productive, according to an earlier analysis. HLA allele associations emerged for about 16,000 TCR beta sequences in a later analysis, at 0.05 false discovery rate.

The PCR made use of 60 Vbeta and 13 Jbeta primers. Using immunoSEQ multiplex PCR, the repertoire was profiled, and TCRdb retains in-frame clones only, with some absent. Of under 200,000 clones detected, about 80% appear once; the ten largest clones hold just over 2%. Everyone who donated was a healthy bone marrow donor. Germline-derived CDR1 and CDR2 are KGHSH and LQKENI. The CDR3 covers 14 residues. V lost 3 bases to trimming and J lost 2 bases; unmatched junction nucleotides: 4. On this clone itself: The antigen is not known.

The TCR comes from a woman younger than 45 in good health and CMV-seropositive. This rearrangement joins TRBV18 to TRBJ2-7; the match to TRBD1 covers 7 bases. The source material was PBMCs. Here the CDR3 DNA reads TGTGCCAGCTCACCGATTGGACAGGCCTACGAGCAGTACTTC. Residues: CASSPIGQAYEQYF.